Listed here are 20 T cell receptor beta chains from one sample, sequenced in a study of T cells of healthy individuals. TCRdb reprocessed the 5' RACE reads with MiXCR, giving one entry per CDR3 protein. Of tens of thousands of distinct CDR3 sequences in the sample, 15% to 20% were seen once. The origin of the receptors is a human donor in good health.

This chain uses TRBV6-2 or TRBV6-3 with TRBJ2-5; 7 bases align to TRBD2. The junction had 2 bases not matched to a gene; V was cut back by 2 bases and J by 2 bases. The CDR3 extends over 14 amino acids. In germline, CDR1 is MNHEY, CDR2 SVGEGT. CDR3 protein: CASSYRSGQETQYF. The CDR3 bases are TGTGCCAGCAGTTACCGTAGCGGGCAAGAGACCCAGTACTTC.

This clonotype was counted between two and nine times. The genes are TRBV5-1 and TRBJ2-3; D is ambiguous. Germline CDR1 and CDR2: SGHRS and YFSETQ. V was cut by 6 bases and J by 4 bases, with 6 bases left in between. This CDR3 spans 11 amino acids. CDR3 loop: CASTEADTQYF. In DNA, the CDR3 is TGCGCCAGCACAGAAGCAGATACGCAGTATTTT.

This clonotype was observed at least ten times. The gene calls are TRBV7-9 and TRBJ2-1, with a possible D match to TRBD1 (6 bases). The CDR3 totals 14 residues. Germline CDR1 and CDR2: SEHNR and FQNEAQ (reference sequence). Trimming removed 2 bases from V and 12 bases from J, with 17 bases in between. CDR3 protein: CASSLPTGHSAQFF. In DNA, the CDR3 is TGTGCCAGCAGCTTACCGACAGGTCATTCAGCGCAGTTCTTC.

The J gene is TRBJ2-7, the V gene TRBV14, with a weak D call TRBD2 (6 bases). Per the germline V gene, CDR1 is SGHDN and CDR2 is FVKESK. Deletions cut 5 bases from V and 0 bases from J, with 14 bases between. The CDR3 is 15 residues long. CDR3 coding DNA: TGTGCCAGCAGCTTCCGGGACTCCGACTCCTACGAGCAGTACTTC. It is translated as CASSFRDSDSYEQYF.

This clonotype has a handful of counts. This rearrangement joins TRBV11-2 to TRBJ2-3, with 11 bases aligning to TRBD2. The CDR3 contains 14 residues. CDR1 and CDR2 from the germline V gene are SGHAT and FQNNGV. V lost 5 bases, J lost 6 bases, and 4 bases stayed unmatched. The CDR3 region is CASSIAGGPDTQYF. As DNA, the CDR3 is TGTGCCAGCAGCATAGCGGGGGGGCCTGATACGCAGTATTTT.

In its sample, this clonotype was seen a few times. V and J are TRBV5-1 and TRBJ1-1, with a possible D match to TRBD1 (6 bases). Trimming removed 0 bases from V and 1 base from J, with 16 bases in between. This CDR3 region has 17 residues. Germline V gene sequence: CDR1 SGHRS, CDR2 YFSETQ. CDR3 sequence reads: CASSLVYQGKRNTEAFF. In nucleotides, the CDR3 is TGCGCCAGCAGCTTGGTATACCAGGGGAAGAGGAACACTGAAGCTTTCTTT.

This clonotype has at least ten counts. Here the CDR3 DNA reads TGTGCCAGCAGCGCATGGACAGTCCAGACCTATGGCTACACCTTC. Amino acids: CASSAWTVQTYGYTF. The chain couples TRBV9 to TRBJ1-2; TRBD1 is a possible D gene (6 bases). Germline V gene sequence: CDR1 SGDLS, CDR2 YYNGEE. The CDR3 sequence is 15 residues long. Trimming removed 3 bases at V and 4 bases at J, with 16 bases between. Filled out from reference TRBV9 and TRBJ1-2, the complete variable domain reads DSGVTQTPKHLITATGQRVTLRCSPRSGDLSVYWYQQSLDQGLQFLIQYYNGEERAKGNILERFSAQQFPDLHSELNLSSLELGDSALYFCASSAWTVQTYGYTFGSGTRLTVV.

This clonotype was detected a few times. This chain uses TRBV18 with TRBJ2-5; D is ambiguous. Germline-derived CDR1 and CDR2 are KGHSH and LQKENI. This CDR3 has 12 amino acids. Trimming removed 8 bases at V and 5 bases at J, with 12 bases between. In nucleotides, the CDR3 is TGTGCCAGCAGCCCGTATATGGAGACCCAGTACTTC. As protein: CASSPYMETQYF.

This clonotype was found a few times. Here the CDR3 reads CASSYHREDQPQHF. CDR3 bases: TGTGCCAGCAGTTACCACAGGGAGGATCAGCCCCAGCATTTT. The V gene is TRBV6-2 or TRBV6-3, the J gene TRBJ1-5; maybe TRBD1 (6 bases). V was trimmed by 2 bases and J by 5 bases, leaving 10 bases between them. CDR3 length equals 14 residues. Germline lookup yields CDR1 MNHEY and CDR2 SVGEGT.

In this sample, this clonotype turned up many times. The V gene is TRBV29-1, the J gene TRBJ2-5, with D tentatively TRBD2 (5 bases). Germline CDR1 is SQVTM and CDR2 is ANQGSEA. The CDR3 has 11 amino acids. Trimming took 2 bases from V and 9 from J, leaving 10 bases between them. CDR3 sequence reads: CSVERTGAQYF. CDR3 sequence (DNA): TGCAGCGTTGAACGCACCGGGGCCCAGTACTTC.

This clonotype was recorded at least ten times. CDR3 region: CSARGPSAGRIDSPLHF. The CDR3 DNA sequence: TGCAGTGCTAGAGGCCCCAGTGCGGGGCGGATTGATTCACCCCTCCACTTT. V gene TRBV20-1 combines with J gene TRBJ1-6; TRBD1 might be the D (5 bases). The germline gives CDR1 DFQATT, CDR2 SNEGSKA (reference sequence). The CDR3 consists of 17 residues. V was cut by 1 base and J by 8 bases, with 21 bases left in between.

The gene calls are TRBV2 and TRBJ2-1; 9 positions agree with TRBD2. The ends lost 8 bases at V and 8 bases at J; junction bases unmatched: 19. The CDR3 spans 17 residues. Germline CDR1 SNHLY, CDR2 FYNNEI. In DNA, the CDR3 is TGTGCCAGCCTATACCCCGCGGGAGGGTTAACCGGGGATGAGCAGTTCTTC. Translating it yields CASLYPAGGLTGDEQFF.

The chain uses TRBV28 and TRBJ1-2; D is undetermined. The ends were cut back, 3 bases at V and 2 bases at J, with 16 bases in the middle. This CDR3 region has 16 residues. Germline V gene sequence: CDR1 MDHEN, CDR2 SYDVKM. The CDR3, as DNA: TGTGCCAGCAGTTTCCCGTCTGGGCAGCGGAACTATGGCTACACCTTC. This gives the protein CASSFPSGQRNYGYTF.

This clonotype appeared many times. This chain uses TRBV6-1 with TRBJ2-1; 14 nucleotides align to TRBD2. CDR3 size: 16 residues. Germline V gene lookup returns CDR1 MNHNS and CDR2 SASEGT. With 3 bases clipped from V and 6 bases from J, the junction kept 4 bases outside the gene matches. CDR3 loop: CASSDKGTSGGNEQFF. As DNA, the CDR3 is TGTGCCAGCAGTGATAAAGGGACTAGCGGGGGCAATGAGCAGTTCTTC.

This clonotype was seen more than once but under ten times. CDR3: CSVGTGTEAFF. The CDR3 coding sequence is TGCAGCGTTGGGACGGGAACTGAAGCTTTCTTT. V gene TRBV29-1 combines with J gene TRBJ1-1; D remains ambiguous. Germline CDR1 and CDR2: SQVTM and ANQGSEA. V was cut by 4 bases and J by 5 bases, with 8 bases left in between. The CDR3 extends over 11 amino acids.

The gene calls are TRBV12-2 and TRBJ2-7; no DNA check was done on the table's D call, TRBD1. TRBV12-2 is tagged as a pseudogene. The CDR3 has 14 amino acids. Here the CDR3 reads CASRPRKGMREQYF. The CDR3 coding sequence is TGTGCAAGTCGCCCGCGAAAGGGAATGAGGGAGCAGTACTTC.

This clonotype showed up many times. The rearrangement links TRBV24-1 to TRBJ2-3; D might be TRBD2 (5 bases). CDR1 is KGHDR and CDR2 is SFDVKD in the germline V gene. Trimming removed 2 bases at V and 5 bases at J, with 13 bases between. The CDR3 has 15 residues. In DNA form, the CDR3 reads TGTGCCACCAGTGATTCGCAGGACTCGGGAGATACGCAGTATTTT. Its translation is CATSDSQDSGDTQYF.

Many counts were recorded for this clonotype. This sequence joins TRBV20-1 and TRBJ2-1, with 10 bases fitting TRBD2. From germline, CDR1 is DFQATT and CDR2 SNEGSKA (reference sequence). The trim removed 5 bases at V and 5 bases at J, leaving 15 bases unmatched. The CDR3 length is 17 residues. The CDR3 sequence is CSASGLAESIPNNEQFF. In nucleotides, the CDR3 is TGCAGTGCTTCCGGACTAGCGGAATCGATTCCTAACAATGAGCAGTTCTTC.

This clonotype has at least ten counts. The chain carries TRBV28 and TRBJ1-2; tentative D call: TRBD1 (6 bases). Germline lookup yields CDR1 MDHEN and CDR2 SYDVKM. The CDR3 consists of 14 residues. Trimming pared 7 bases from V and 5 bases from J, leaving 17 bases between. CDR3 nucleotide sequence: TGTGCCAGCAACGCAGGGGCAACTGAATATGGCTACACCTTC. Its protein product is CASNAGATEYGYTF.

This clonotype was counted ten times or more. The chain recombines TRBV7-9 with TRBJ1-4, with TRBD1 matching 9 bases. Losses at the gene ends were 6 bases for V and 2 bases for J; bases not matched to a gene: 13. The CDR3 is 18 residues long. Germline values: CDR1 SEHNR, CDR2 FQNEAQ (reference sequence). The CDR3 nucleotides are TGTGCCAGCAGGCTGTACGGGACAGGGAGACCCACTAATGAAAAACTGTTTTTT. Protein: CASRLYGTGRPTNEKLFF. The whole variable domain, remainder taken from reference TRBV7-9 and TRBJ1-4, is DTGVSQNPRHKITKRGQNVTFRCDPISEHNRLYWYRQTLGQGPEFLTYFQNEAQLEKSRLLSDRFSAERPKGSFSTLEIQRTEQGDSAMYLCASRLYGTGRPTNEKLFFGSGTQLSVL.